This T cell receptor beta chain was retrieved from a study of early T cells in non-severe SARS-CoV-2 infection. As for the study in general: Alpha and beta chains were unpaired, from unsorted whole-blood bulk RNA.

V shed 0 bases and J shed 3 bases, with 15 bases lying between them. The CDR3 contains 17 residues. Individual cDNA molecules received unique molecular identifiers during library preparation. TCRdb used MiXCR to reprocess the 5' RACE reads, holding one entry per CDR3 protein. Of about 36,000 distinct CDR3 sequences in the sample, around 6.5% were seen once. Study observations and caveats: Reliance on VDJdb matching favored anti-spike CD8 responses; private and CD4 specificities were missed.

This clonotype has just a few counts. Antigen: not known. Sequenced here: whole blood, sampled at baseline. This TCR was recovered from an adult who was a healthcare worker with PCR-confirmed SARS-CoV-2 infection or an uninfected control (not recorded which). This sequence joins TRBV12-3 or TRBV12-4 and TRBJ2-4; the D call may be TRBD1 or TRBD2 (5 bases each). The CDR3 nucleotides read TGTGCCAGCAGTTTAGCGGTTGGTGGGGGTGGCAAAAACATTCAGTACTTC. Its protein product is CASSLAVGGGGKNIQYF.